This note documents a single T cell receptor beta chain sequence. Its antigen is not known. This entry is derived from a study of lymphopenia after photon versus proton radiotherapy. Study results and limitations: Under photons, naive T cells and diversity fell while effector/memory populations rose. In patients who died, overall survival fell as post-nadir TCR diversity dropped more. Post-nadir diversity loss with photons came from oligoclonal expansion, particularly CD8+ Temra cells.

This CDR3 is 19 amino acids long. Germline V gene data show CDR1 as SGHTA and CDR2 as FQGTGA. The V and J ends lost 5 bases and 2 bases respectively, with 24 bases between them. Data came from immunoSEQ multiplex PCR; TCRdb stores just in-frame clones and leaves some out. The sample lists 55,000 to 70,000 clones; 75% to 90% were seen once. Source: peripheral blood, taken from a patient treated with photon-based radiotherapy. The rearrangement links TRBV7-3 to TRBJ2-2; TRBD2 is a possible D gene (6 bases). The TCR originated in a man in his forties or fifties with gastric cancer. CDR3 sequence reads: CASSLLDVPSGLNTGELFF. The CDR3 DNA reads as TGTGCCAGCAGCCTATTAGATGTCCCGAGCGGACTAAACACCGGGGAGCTGTTTTTT.